The clone carrying this T cell receptor (beta chain) was detected once. The data originate from a study of Ad26.COV2.S vaccination and SARS-CoV-2 variants. In the study overall: In the COV1001 trial, the donor was in the Ad26.COV2.S arm.

V gave up 0 bases and J gave up 1 base, with 6 bases separating them. CDR1 is SEHNR, CDR2 FQNEAQ, per germline (reference sequence). The CDR3 is 14 residues long. The treatment was: approximately 18 received Ad26.COV2.S at low or high dose, single or two shots; about five received placebo; per-sample allocation not given. Day 63 after the first vaccine or placebo injection was the time point for sampling. Assay: immunoSEQ multiplex PCR; the TCRdb copy retains only in-frame clones and omits some. The data hold 300,000 to 400,000 clones, with around 90% observed a single time. The sequence was collected from a person aged 18 to 65 who received the Ad26.COV2.S COVID-19 vaccine or a placebo. The sequencing used peripheral blood, collected in a trial of Ad26.COV2.S vaccine versus placebo. The chain links TRBV7-9 to TRBJ1-1; no reliable D call. In DNA, the CDR3 is TGTGCCAGCAGCTTAGCTGGGGAGAACACTGAAGCTTTCTTT. Its protein is CASSLAGENTEAFF.